Detailed here is one T cell receptor (beta chain). Its binding antigen is unknown. Base qualities are not at hand, and no much larger clone is one base apart. The entry originates in a study of cytomegalovirus exposure and HLA in healthy donors (dated by TCRdb to the late 2010s). As for the study more broadly: An earlier analysis of approximately 590 of the donors reported 250 to 300 Gb of sequence data and 100 million to 140 million unique TCR beta sequences from 150 million to 200 million T cells. An early release that covered roughly 600 HLA-typed donors contained approximately 300 gigabases of sequencing data and 70 million to 100 million unique TCR sequences. Of the roughly 400 genotyped donors, approximately 83% fell in the genetic ancestry cluster associated with self-reported Caucasian donors. The aim of the study was to test whether cataloging public T cell receptors could identify signatures of past pathogen exposure. The T cell repertoires of 666 subjects were profiled by immunosequencing and related to cytomegalovirus serostatus. Along with the roughly 700-subject first cohort, a separate validation cohort of over 90 different subjects was used. To predict cytomegalovirus infection status, the study brought together high-throughput TCR immunosequencing, statistical association of individual TCRs with disease status, and machine learning. To study patterns of TCR occurrence, a later analysis re-analyzed previously published TCR beta repertoires from 600 to 750 donors and added high-resolution HLA genotyping. Rather than drawing on any new phenotypic data, the later analysis identified candidate immune exposures from TCR beta sequences and the way those sequences occurred across donors. An earlier analysis of nearly 600 of the donors applied high-throughput TCR beta sequencing to assess whether each TCR beta V gene segment acted as functional or pseudogenic. Donor age, sex, ethnicity and CMV serostatus were collected together with the repertoire data. In a later genetic analysis, genome-wide SNP genotypes for about 65% of the roughly 700 donors were used, and that subset was treated as a discovery cohort. All discovery cohort repertoires had been generated on a single sequencing platform. Both class I and class II loci were covered by HLA typing, at four-digit resolution. Typing coverage varied by locus: roughly 620-640 donors for A, B, C, DRB1 and DQB1; roughly 510 for DQA1; around 570 for DPA1; around 490 for DPB1. About 5 DR-DQ haplotypes were handled as single units for association and clustering, since linkage in the cohort was strong. Among 398 genotyped donors of the cohort, an average of approximately 240,000 unique TCR beta nucleotide sequences was sequenced per donor, of which about 18% were non-productive. What the research found in general, with its limitations: The presence/absence analyses assumed that sequencing depth was roughly uniform across donors, and that assumption may not be true. Correlated functional status among segregating V segments might be attributable to linkage disequilibrium, but an unknown experimental factor could not be ruled out. A further reported finding was that TCR beta sequences accurately predicted the HLA-A and HLA-B alleles for most subjects in the first cohort. A later analysis found that HLA-associated TCR beta chains were more clonally expanded and had lower generation probabilities than equally common non-associated chains. This cohort had only TCR beta chains sequenced, and the lack of alpha or paired-chain data limited which features could be detected. Most TCR sequences were seen in very few donors, while some public TCRs were found in many individuals. According to a later genetic analysis, donors in an Asian-associated ancestry cluster had fewer N-insertions in productive TCRs than the approximately 630-donor mean. According to a later analysis, TCR association rates differed among HLA loci, with DRB1 alleles showing the most associated TCRs and HLA-C alleles showing the fewest. A cluster of highly shared sequence variants was judged likely to be a technical artifact of the sequencing pipeline. In both the original and validation cohorts, the classifier was reported to diagnose cytomegalovirus status with high specificity and sensitivity. A few of the identified cytomegalovirus-associated TCR beta chains were confirmed in vitro to be specific for cytomegalovirus antigens. The study gave a list of about 160 TCR beta chains associated with cytomegalovirus. In a later analysis, 15,000 to 20,000 TCR beta sequences were associated with specific HLA alleles at a false discovery rate of 0.05. Several of the top co-occurrence clusters appeared to be linked to parvovirus B19, influenza, CMV and Epstein-Barr virus, according to a later analysis. Because counts were too low, seventeen rarely observed V segments, including chromosome 9 orphons, were excluded from the earlier analysis of 587 of the donors. When HLA alleles, especially DR and DQ, strongly co-occurred, attributing TCR associations to individual alleles was difficult. Because the 87-base-pair reads could not distinguish some IMGT-functional V segments, including TRBV6-2 and TRBV6-3, those segments were excluded. HLA typing was unavailable for some donors at each locus, so association tests used only the typed subset. For the cohort, immune exposure information was limited to CMV serostatus. In an earlier analysis of about 550 of the donors, most TCR beta V segments were observed in productive rearrangements about 87% or about 30% of the time, broadly matching IMGT annotations. A later genetic analysis associated a missense DCLRE1C variant with V-gene and J-gene trimming of TCR beta chains, and an independent cohort replicated the association. According to a later analysis, most CMV-associated TCR beta chains appeared to be HLA-restricted, and the HLA associations seemed to be driven largely by CMV exposure. The authors suggested that the approach could potentially be generalized to other disease states and immunological phenotypes.

In total, roughly 670 healthy bone marrow donors made up the cohort. At the time of sampling, every cohort member was nominally healthy, though immune exposures that went unrecorded were likely present. The donor was CMV seronegative and was included in the group of 352 seronegative cohort members. Every donor gave a peripheral blood sample, and the peripheral blood mononuclear cells from that sample were used for TCR beta sequencing. The Qiagen DNeasy Blood Extraction Kit was used to extract genomic DNA from the blood cell samples. Here V drops 5 bases and J drops 0 bases, and the junction holds 11 bases not matched to any gene. The CDR3 starts with the cysteine, ends with the phenylalanine, and has 17 residues. Only CDR3 DNA is held: 51 bases, read in frame from base 1. CDR1 is given as SEHNR and CDR2 as FQNEAQ, both from the germline V gene (reference sequence). Receptors were amplified or captured by the immunoSEQ multiplex PCR assay. For the multiplex PCR, a mixture combining 60 forward primers for TCR Vbeta segments and 13 reverse primers for TCR Jbeta segments was used. The CDR3 region of rearranged TCR beta genes was amplified from genomic DNA by a multiplex PCR assay. The Illumina HiSeq System was used to sequence the amplified TCR beta libraries as 87-base-pair reads. The published analysis was carried out like this. In a later analysis, roughly 80 million unique TCR beta chains were counted across the roughly 610 repertoires, and roughly 11 million of these chains were shared by at least two donors. To remove PCR and sequencing errors, raw reads were error-corrected and collapsed into unique sequences using a nearest-neighbor algorithm that merged closely related sequences. V, D and J gene segments were assigned by aligning CDR3 sequences to IMGT reference sequences. Each retained sequence needed at least a six-nucleotide match to both a V gene segment and a J gene segment. Rearrangements were called productive when the CDR3 lacked stop codons and stayed in frame with V and J; all others were non-productive. Following IMGT convention, CDR3 was defined as the stretch from the second conserved V-encoded cysteine to the conserved J-encoded phenylalanine. Sequences without an unambiguous match to a single V gene segment were excluded from the earlier analysis of over 500 of the donors. An earlier analysis of under 750 of the donors called V segments functional above 56.7% productive rearrangements and segregating when the between-donor standard deviation exceeded 5%. A statistical classification framework was built to diagnose cytomegalovirus status from the catalog of TCR beta chain sequences. V and J gene assignment, in a later analysis, came from comparing TCR nucleotide sequences with IMGT/GENE-DB human TR gene sequences. In a later analysis, CDR3 sequences and most-parsimonious VDJ recombination scenarios were assigned using the TCRdist pipeline. In a later analysis, every TCR beta chain was defined by the combination of its CDR3 amino acid sequence and its V-gene family, and reads without a unique V-gene family were dropped. In a later analysis, 500 to 650 highly shared, low-generation-probability nucleotide sequences were removed to address suspected cross-contamination and a sequencing artifact. For each public chain, a later analysis derived a clonal expansion index from normalized ranks of inferred template counts within each repertoire. A later analysis computed generation probabilities with a VDJ recombination model fitted to out-of-frame rearrangements, and checked the results against IGoR. Hypergeometric tests were used in a later analysis to score TCR-TCR, TCR-HLA and TCR-CMV co-occurrence, with a repertoire-size bias correction applied to the TCR pairs. False discovery rates were estimated in a later analysis by permuting HLA or CMV assignments 20 times. In a later analysis, co-occurring TCRs were grouped with DBSCAN, and TCRdist sequence similarity was added when clustering was performed within HLA-allele-positive subsets. Repertoires with fewer than 30,000 or more than 120,000 public chains, plus five repertoires with anomalous nucleotide sharing, were excluded from co-occurrence clustering. TCRdb obtained this table from immuneACCESS and retained in-frame rearrangements with V and J assigned. These tables miss some clones; where compared with another copy, unresolved V genes account for less than half of the shortfall, and the remainder is unexplained. V, J and clone size derive from that table, while D and trimming were established from the DNA sequence. The sample table contains about 140,000 clones; only one count was recorded for 70% to 85% of them. Of the sample, around 2.5% is held by the ten largest clones.

The specimen was PBMCs. The chain joins TRBV7-9 to TRBJ2-3; 7 junctional bases match TRBD2. The TCR sequence derives from a male donor in good health and CMV-seronegative. Read as DNA, the sequence is TGTGCCAGCAGCCTATCCTGGGAGGGGCTCAGCACAGATACGCAGTATTTT. This is translated as CASSLSWEGLSTDTQYF. Here the CDR3 is joined to the reference TRBV7-9 and TRBJ2-3 genes, and the full variable domain is: DTGVSQNPRHKITKRGQNVTFRCDPISEHNRLYWYRQTLGQGPEFLTYFQNEAQLEKSRLLSDRFSAERPKGSFSTLEIQRTEQGDSAMYLCASSLSWEGLSTDTQYFGPGTRLTVL.